This T cell receptor beta chain stems from a study of shared clonotypes between healthy human individuals. The germline V gene encodes CDR1 MNHNY and CDR2 SVGAGI (reference sequence). V was clipped by 8 bases and J by 11 bases, with 18 bases between them. The CDR3 runs to 13 residues. Splitting the CD4+ cells yielded a CD45RA+ naive subset and a CD45RA-negative memory subset. Clones were sequenced by immunoSEQ multiplex PCR, and TCRdb holds only the in-frame ones, with some missing. The table lists around 1 million clones, 76% of them singletons. Whole-study findings and limits: Among donors, the sharing of clonotypes was expected to be influenced by sequencing depth. Genetic and exposure-history diversity was limited by the few donors. With a few donors compared, around 5.4% of naive CD4 clonotypes were shared.

In this sample, this clone turned up a few times. The antigen is unknown. The receptor was isolated from a man aged 18 to 29 in good health. This chain uses TRBV6-6 with TRBJ1-4; D ambiguous. What was sequenced was memory CD4+ T cells sorted from blood. Noted subset: CD45RA-negative fraction. Here the CDR3 reads CASASGSSGKLFF. DNA for the CDR3: TGTGCCAGCGCCAGTGGGTCGAGTGGGAAACTGTTTTTT.